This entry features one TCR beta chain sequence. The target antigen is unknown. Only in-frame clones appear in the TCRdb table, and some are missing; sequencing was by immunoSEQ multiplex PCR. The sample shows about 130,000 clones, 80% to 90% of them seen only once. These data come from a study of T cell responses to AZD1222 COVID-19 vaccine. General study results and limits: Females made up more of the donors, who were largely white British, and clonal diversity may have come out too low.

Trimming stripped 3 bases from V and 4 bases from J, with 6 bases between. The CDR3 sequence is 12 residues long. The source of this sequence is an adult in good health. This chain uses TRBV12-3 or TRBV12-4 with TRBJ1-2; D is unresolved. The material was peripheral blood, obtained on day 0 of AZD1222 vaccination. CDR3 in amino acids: CASSFNRYGYTF. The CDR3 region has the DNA TGTGCCAGCAGTTTCAATCGCTATGGCTACACCTTC.